Shown below are 17 T cell receptor beta chains from a single sample sequenced in a study of PD-1 blockade in classical Hodgkin lymphoma. Exposure to brentuximab vedotin varied, and each patient had relapsed following autologous stem cell transplantation. The table came from immunoSEQ multiplex PCR; TCRdb's copy has only in-frame clones and leaves some out. The profile shows 10,000 or so clones, roughly three quarters of them singletons. The material was peripheral blood mononuclear cells (PBMCs), obtained at baseline. These receptors originate from a human donor with classical Hodgkin lymphoma.

This clone has more than one count but fewer than ten. The chain has TRBV19 and TRBJ1-5; D may be TRBD1 (6 bases). Trimming shortened V by 5 bases and J by 10 bases, and 18 bases separated the two germline ends. There are 14 residues in the CDR3. Germline lookup yields CDR1 LNHDA and CDR2 SQIVND (reference sequence). CDR3 in DNA: TGTGCCAGTAGTCCAGGGGTCCCAAAGTTTCCCCAGCATTTT. It encodes CASSPGVPKFPQHF.

This clone has just a few counts. The gene calls are TRBV2 and TRBJ1-5; D gene unclear. Germline assignment: CDR1 SNHLY and CDR2 FYNNEI. This CDR3 has 16 residues. V lost 1 base and J 3 bases, leaving 13 bases between the germline ends. CDR3 sequence (DNA): TGTGCCAGCAGTGAAGGCAGGAAAACCCCCAATCAGCCCCAGCATTTT. This codes for CASSEGRKTPNQPQHF. Based on the CDR3 plus reference TRBV2 and TRBJ1-5, the full variable domain is EPEVTQTPSHQVTQMGQEVILRCVPISNHLYFYWYRQILGQKVEFLVSFYNNEISEKSEIFDDQFSVERPDGSNFTLKIRSTKLEDSAMYFCASSEGRKTPNQPQHFGDGTRLSIL.

V and J are TRBV19 and TRBJ1-1, with 9 bases identical to TRBD1. The ends lost 6 bases at V and 4 bases at J; junction bases unmatched: 9. Germline-derived CDR1 and CDR2 are LNHDA and SQIVND (reference sequence). The CDR3 is 15 residues long. The CDR3, as DNA: TGTGCCAGTAGGGAACAGGGGGCGGTCGGCACTGAAGCTTTCTTT. Protein: CASREQGAVGTEAFF. Using reference TRBV19 and TRBJ1-1 for the parts outside the CDR3, the full variable domain is DGGITQSPKYLFRKEGQNVTLSCEQNLNHDAMYWYRQDPGQGLRLIYYSQIVNDFQKGDIAEGYSVSREKKESFPLTVTSAQKNPTAFYLCASREQGAVGTEAFFGQGTRLTVV.

The genes are TRBV18 and TRBJ1-2, with TRBD1 matching 7 bases. V trimming: 5 bases; J trimming: 2 bases; junction bases outside the gene matches: 5. The CDR3 extends over 14 amino acids. From germline, CDR1 is KGHSH and CDR2 LQKENI. CDR3 loop: CASSSGTANYGYTF. CDR3 DNA: TGTGCCAGCTCATCCGGGACAGCCAACTATGGCTACACCTTC.

This clone was seen only a few times. CDR3 in amino acids: CASSSTGLTEAFF. The CDR3 DNA sequence: TGTGCCAGCAGCTCGACAGGCTTAACCGAAGCTTTCTTT. The chain couples TRBV7-6 to TRBJ1-1, with D perhaps matching TRBD1 (6 bases). Trimming took 4 bases from V and 8 from J, leaving 14 bases between them. CDR1 SGHVS and CDR2 FNYEAQ come from the germline V gene. The CDR3 loop spans 13 amino acids. Using reference TRBV7-6 and TRBJ1-1 for the parts outside the CDR3, the full variable domain is GAGVSQSPRYKVTKRGQDVALRCDPISGHVSLYWYRQALGQGPEFLTYFNYEAQQDKSGLPNDRFSAERPEGSISTLTIQRTEQRDSAMYRCASSSTGLTEAFFGQGTRLTVV.

This sequence joins TRBV6-5 and TRBJ1-1; D gene unclear. This CDR3 has 14 amino acids. V was shortened by 2 bases and J by 5 bases, with 12 bases between the two germline ends. Germline lookup yields CDR1 MNHEY and CDR2 SVGAGI. CDR3 bases: TGTGCCAGCAGTTACCTCCAGCCAGGTACTGAAGCTTTCTTT. Translating it yields CASSYLQPGTEAFF.

This sequence joins TRBV18 and TRBJ2-1, with D unresolved. Germline-derived CDR1 and CDR2 are KGHSH and LQKENI. The CDR3 extends over 14 amino acids. V was pared by 0 bases and J by 6 bases, with 9 bases between. The chain's CDR3 is CASSPPSRANEQFF. The CDR3 DNA sequence: TGTGCCAGCTCACCACCCTCGCGCGCCAATGAGCAGTTCTTC.

The V call is TRBV6-1, the J call TRBJ2-7; D possibly uses TRBD1 or TRBD2 (6 bases each). The ends were cut back, 5 bases at V and 3 bases at J, with 14 bases in the middle. CDR1 and CDR2 from the germline V gene are MNHNS and SASEGT. This CDR3 region has 14 residues. Written as DNA, the CDR3 is TGTGCCAGCAGTCGAGGGGGGAACTACTACGAGCAGTACTTC. This encodes CASSRGGNYYEQYF.

The chain recombines TRBV4-1 with TRBJ2-7; a weak D match, TRBD1 (6 bases). Germline V gene lookup returns CDR1 MGHRA and CDR2 YSYEKL. The V end lost 2 bases, the J end lost 2 bases, and 10 bases lay between the germline ends. CDR3 length: 14 residues. As DNA, the CDR3 is TGCGCCAGCAGCCAAAGGGACACCACCTACGAGCAGTACTTC. Translation gives CASSQRDTTYEQYF.

This clone was detected only once. The DNA of the CDR3 is TGCGCCAGCAGCTCTCGAGCCTCCCTCTACGAGCAGTACTTC. Encoded protein: CASSSRASLYEQYF. This chain connects TRBV10-1 to TRBJ2-7, with D hard to call. The CDR3 is 14 residues long. From germline, CDR1 is WNHNN and CDR2 SYGVQD (reference sequence). Between the trimmed V and J ends, which lost 6 bases and 3 bases, there was a span of 15 bases.

About this clone itself: One junction end does not reproduce the germline sequence, and a read error may be involved. This chain links TRBV5-1 with TRBJ2-7, with a tentative D call TRBD1 (6 bases). Germline V CDR1 and CDR2: SGHRS, YFSETQ. The CDR3 runs to 19 residues. The CDR3 coding sequence is TGCGCCGGCAGCTTGCGGGCCTATGGGGACACCCGACTTACCCACGAGCAGTACTTC. It encodes CAGSLRAYGDTRLTHEQYF. Filled out from reference TRBV5-1 and TRBJ2-7, the complete variable domain reads KAGVTQTPRYLIKTRGQQVTLSCSPISGHRSVSWYQQTPGQGLQFLFEYFSETQRNKGNFPGRFSGRQFSNSRSEMNVSTLELGDSALYLCAGSLRAYGDTRLTHEQYFGPGTRLTVT.

This chain uses TRBV6-4 with TRBJ1-1, with 7 positions matching TRBD1. CDR3 length: 14 residues. V was pared by 6 bases and J by 5 bases, with 9 bases of the junction left unmatched. Germline loops: CDR1 MRHNA, CDR2 SNTAGT. Written as DNA, the CDR3 is TGTGCCAGCAGACCCCGGGACAGTTATACTGAAGCTTTCTTT. Encoded protein: CASRPRDSYTEAFF.

The gene calls are TRBV7-2 and TRBJ2-1, with unresolved D. The CDR3 spans 13 residues. The germline V gene has CDR1 SGHTA and CDR2 FQGNSA. The V and J ends lost 1 base and 12 bases respectively, with 13 bases between them. CDR3 residues: CASSLGGEVRQFF. In DNA, the CDR3 is TGTGCCAGCAGCTTAGGCGGAGAGGTACGGCAGTTCTTC. Using reference TRBV7-2 and TRBJ2-1 for the parts outside the CDR3, the full variable domain is GAGVSQSPSNKVTEKGKDVELRCDPISGHTALYWYRQSLGQGLEFLIYFQGNSAPDKSGLPSDRFSAERTGGSVSTLTIQRTQQEDSAVYLCASSLGGEVRQFFGPGTRLTVL.

This chain connects TRBV27 to TRBJ2-5, with D uncertain. Germline V gives CDR1 MNHEY, CDR2 SMNVEV (reference sequence). CDR3 length equals 11 residues. The V end was cut by 3 bases, the J end by 1 base, with 0 bases between. The CDR3 DNA sequence: TGTGCCAGCAGTTTCCAAGAGACCCAGTACTTC. It is translated as CASSFQETQYF.

The genes are TRBV11-2 and TRBJ2-5, with D maybe TRBD1 (5 bases). Germline CDR1 and CDR2: SGHAT and FQNNGV. The ends were cut back, 0 bases at V and 3 bases at J, with 5 bases in the middle. The CDR3 runs 13 residues. The CDR3 loop reads CASSLDREETQYF. The CDR3 coding sequence is TGTGCCAGCAGCTTAGACAGGGAAGAGACCCAGTACTTC.

J is TRBJ1-5 and V is TRBV6-5, with no clear D. V was pared by 3 bases and J by 3 bases, with 6 bases between. Germline V gene sequence: CDR1 MNHEY, CDR2 SVGAGI. The CDR3 is made up of 13 amino acids. CDR3 amino acids: CASSYKTNQPQHF. The CDR3, as DNA: TGTGCCAGCAGTTATAAGACCAATCAGCCCCAGCATTTT.

The V call is TRBV18, the J call TRBJ1-5; D not resolved. This CDR3 is 13 amino acids long. From germline, CDR1 is KGHSH and CDR2 LQKENI. Trimming took off 6 bases at V and 0 bases at J, with 6 bases between the two ends. CDR3 in amino acids: CASSYGSNQPQHF. The CDR3, as DNA: TGTGCCAGCTCTTACGGTAGCAATCAGCCCCAGCATTTT.